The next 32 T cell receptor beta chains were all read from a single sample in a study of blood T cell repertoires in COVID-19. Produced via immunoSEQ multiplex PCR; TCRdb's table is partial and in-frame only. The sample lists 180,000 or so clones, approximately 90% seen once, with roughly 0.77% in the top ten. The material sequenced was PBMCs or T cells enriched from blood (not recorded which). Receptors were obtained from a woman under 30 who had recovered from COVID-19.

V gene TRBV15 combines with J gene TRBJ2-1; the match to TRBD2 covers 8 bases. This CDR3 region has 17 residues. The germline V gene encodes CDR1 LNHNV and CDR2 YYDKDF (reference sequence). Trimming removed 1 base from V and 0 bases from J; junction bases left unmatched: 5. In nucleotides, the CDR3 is TGTGCCACCAGCAGAGGCATTAGCGGGACCTCCTACAATGAGCAGTTCTTC. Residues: CATSRGISGTSYNEQFF.

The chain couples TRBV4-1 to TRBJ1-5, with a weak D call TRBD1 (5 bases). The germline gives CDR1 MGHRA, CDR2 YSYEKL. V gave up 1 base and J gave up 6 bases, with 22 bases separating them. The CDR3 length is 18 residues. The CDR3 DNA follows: TGCGCCAGCAGCCAAGTAGTAGGGGCCGGCAGAGGCGGTCAGCCCCAGCATTTT. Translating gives CASSQVVGAGRGGQPQHF.

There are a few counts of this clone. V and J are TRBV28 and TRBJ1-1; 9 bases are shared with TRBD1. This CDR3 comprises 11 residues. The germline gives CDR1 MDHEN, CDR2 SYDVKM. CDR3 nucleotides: TGTGCTACAGGGGGCACCACTGAAGCTTTCTTT. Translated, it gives CATGGTTEAFF. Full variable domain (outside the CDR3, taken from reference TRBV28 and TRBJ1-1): DVKVTQSSRYLVKRTGEKVFLECVQDMDHENMFWYRQDPGLGLRLIYFSYDVKMKEKGDIPEGYSVSREKKERFSLILESASTNQTSMYLCATGGTTEAFFGQGTRLTVV.

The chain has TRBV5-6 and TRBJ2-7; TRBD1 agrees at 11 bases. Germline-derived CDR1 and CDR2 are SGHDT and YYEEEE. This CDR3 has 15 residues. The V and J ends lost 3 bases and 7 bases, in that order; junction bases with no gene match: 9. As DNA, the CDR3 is TGTGCCAGCAGCTCACCGGGACAGGGGGTCGGTGAGCAGTACTTC. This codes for CASSSPGQGVGEQYF.

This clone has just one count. CDR3 coding DNA: TGTGCCAGCAACGGCGGGACCTACAATGAGCAGTTCTTC. Translating gives CASNGGTYNEQFF. This chain connects TRBV6-5 to TRBJ2-1, with a tentative D call TRBD2 (6 bases). Germline assignment: CDR1 MNHEY and CDR2 SVGAGI. V shed 7 bases and J shed 2 bases, with 9 bases lying between them. This CDR3 contains 13 residues.

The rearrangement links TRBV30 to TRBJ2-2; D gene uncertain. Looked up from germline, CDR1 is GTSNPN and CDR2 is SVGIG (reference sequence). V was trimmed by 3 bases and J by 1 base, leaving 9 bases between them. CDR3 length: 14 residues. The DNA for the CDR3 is TGTGCCTGGAGGTTGTCGAGGAACACCGGGGAGCTGTTTTTT. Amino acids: CAWRLSRNTGELFF.

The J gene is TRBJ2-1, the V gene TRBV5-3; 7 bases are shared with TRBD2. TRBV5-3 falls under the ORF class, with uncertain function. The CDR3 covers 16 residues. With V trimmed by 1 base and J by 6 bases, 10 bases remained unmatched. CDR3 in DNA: TGTGCCAGAAGCTTGAGGTGGGGAGGGGAGGCCAATGAGCAGTTCTTC. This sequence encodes CARSLRWGGEANEQFF.

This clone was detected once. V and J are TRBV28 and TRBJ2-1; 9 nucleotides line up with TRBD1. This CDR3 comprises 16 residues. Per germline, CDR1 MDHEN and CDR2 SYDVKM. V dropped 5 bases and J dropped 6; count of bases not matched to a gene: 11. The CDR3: CASSLTGTGFGNEQFF. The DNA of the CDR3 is TGTGCCAGCAGTCTAACCGGGACAGGGTTCGGCAATGAGCAGTTCTTC.

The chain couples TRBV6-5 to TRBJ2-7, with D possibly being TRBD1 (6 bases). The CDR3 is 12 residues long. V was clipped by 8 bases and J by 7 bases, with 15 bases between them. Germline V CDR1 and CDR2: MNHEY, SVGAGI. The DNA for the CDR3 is TGTGCCAGCTCTACAGGGTTGCGGGAGCAGTACTTC. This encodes CASSTGLREQYF.

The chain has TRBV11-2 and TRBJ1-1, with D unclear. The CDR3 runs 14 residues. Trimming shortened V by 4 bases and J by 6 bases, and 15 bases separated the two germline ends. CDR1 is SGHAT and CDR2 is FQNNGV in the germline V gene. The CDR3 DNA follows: TGTGCCAGCAGCTCCGTGCGGGGAGTCTCTGAAGCTTTCTTT. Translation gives CASSSVRGVSEAFF.

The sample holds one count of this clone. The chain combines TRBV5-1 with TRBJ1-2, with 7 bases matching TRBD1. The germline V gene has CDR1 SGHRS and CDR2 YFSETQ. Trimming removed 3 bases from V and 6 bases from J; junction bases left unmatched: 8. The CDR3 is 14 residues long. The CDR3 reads CASSWETGFDGYTF. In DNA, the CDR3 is TGCGCCAGCAGCTGGGAGACAGGGTTCGATGGCTACACCTTC.

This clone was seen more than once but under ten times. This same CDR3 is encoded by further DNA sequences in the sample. CDR3 nucleotide sequence: TGTGCCAGTAGTATAGCGCGGGGGAACACCGGGGAGCTGTTTTTT. It yields the protein CASSIARGNTGELFF. The chain combines TRBV19 with TRBJ2-2, with a weak D call TRBD2 (6 bases). Germline values: CDR1 LNHDA, CDR2 SQIVND (reference sequence). The length of the CDR3 is 15 residues. Trimming removed 1 base from V and 1 base from J, with 7 bases in between.

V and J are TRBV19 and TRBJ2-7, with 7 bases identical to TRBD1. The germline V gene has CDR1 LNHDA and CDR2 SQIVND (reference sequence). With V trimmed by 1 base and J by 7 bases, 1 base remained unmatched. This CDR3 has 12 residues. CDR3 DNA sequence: TGTGCCAGTAGTATAGGCAGGGGGGAGCAGTACTTC. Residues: CASSIGRGEQYF.

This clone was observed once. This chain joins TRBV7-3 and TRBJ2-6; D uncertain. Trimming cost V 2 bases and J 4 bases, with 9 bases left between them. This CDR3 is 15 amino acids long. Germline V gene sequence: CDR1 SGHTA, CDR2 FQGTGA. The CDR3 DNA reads TGTGCCAGCAGCTTAGGCTTGCCCGGGGCCAACGTCCTGACTTTC. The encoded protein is CASSLGLPGANVLTF.

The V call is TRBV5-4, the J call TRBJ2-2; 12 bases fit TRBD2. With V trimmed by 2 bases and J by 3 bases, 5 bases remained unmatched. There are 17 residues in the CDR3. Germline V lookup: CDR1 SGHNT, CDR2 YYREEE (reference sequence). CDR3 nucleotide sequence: TGTGCCAGCAGCTTTTGGGGACTAGCGGGTGACACCGGGGAGCTGTTTTTT. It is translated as CASSFWGLAGDTGELFF. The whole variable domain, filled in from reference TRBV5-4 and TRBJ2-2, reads ETGVTQSPTHLIKTRGQQVTLRCSSQSGHNTVSWYQQALGQGPQFIFQYYREEENGRGNFPPRFSGLQFPNYSSELNVNALELDDSALYLCASSFWGLAGDTGELFFGEGSRLTVL.

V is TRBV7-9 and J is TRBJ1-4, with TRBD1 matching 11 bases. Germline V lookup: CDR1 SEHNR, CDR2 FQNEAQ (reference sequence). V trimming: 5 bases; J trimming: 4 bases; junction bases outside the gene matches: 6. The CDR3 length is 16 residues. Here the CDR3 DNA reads TGTGCCAGCAGCGCCCGGGACAGGGGGAGTAATGAAAAACTGTTTTTT. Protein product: CASSARDRGSNEKLFF.

CDR3 sequence reads: CAISVNTEAFF. The DNA for the CDR3 is TGTGCCATCAGCGTGAACACTGAAGCTTTCTTT. The chain combines TRBV10-3 with TRBJ1-1; the D is unclear. V lost 6 bases to trimming and J lost 0 bases, with 2 bases between them. The CDR3 loop spans 11 amino acids. In germline, CDR1 is ENHRY, CDR2 SYGVKD.

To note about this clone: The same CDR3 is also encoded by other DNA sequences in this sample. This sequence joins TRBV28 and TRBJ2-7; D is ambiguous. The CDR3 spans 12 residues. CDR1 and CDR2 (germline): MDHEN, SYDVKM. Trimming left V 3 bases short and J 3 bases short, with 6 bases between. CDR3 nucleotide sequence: TGTGCCAGCAGTTTGGTCGGCTACGAGCAGTACTTC. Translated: CASSLVGYEQYF.

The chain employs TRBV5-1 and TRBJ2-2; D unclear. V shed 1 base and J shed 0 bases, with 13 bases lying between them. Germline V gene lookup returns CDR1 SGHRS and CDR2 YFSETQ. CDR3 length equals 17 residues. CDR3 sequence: CASSLYGFTANTGELFF. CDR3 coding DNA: TGCGCCAGCAGCTTGTACGGTTTTACTGCGAACACCGGGGAGCTGTTTTTT.

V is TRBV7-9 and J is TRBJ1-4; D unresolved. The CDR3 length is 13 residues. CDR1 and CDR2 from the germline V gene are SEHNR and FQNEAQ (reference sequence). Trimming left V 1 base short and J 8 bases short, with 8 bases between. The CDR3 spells CASSLGWEEKLFF. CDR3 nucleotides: TGTGCCAGCAGCTTAGGATGGGAGGAAAAACTGTTTTTT.

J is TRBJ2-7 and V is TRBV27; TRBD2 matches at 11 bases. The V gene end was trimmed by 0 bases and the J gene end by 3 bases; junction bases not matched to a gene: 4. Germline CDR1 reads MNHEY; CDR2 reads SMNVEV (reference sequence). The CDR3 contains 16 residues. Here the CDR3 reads CASSLSPLAGDYEQYF. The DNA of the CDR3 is TGTGCCAGCAGTTTATCTCCACTAGCGGGAGACTACGAGCAGTACTTC.

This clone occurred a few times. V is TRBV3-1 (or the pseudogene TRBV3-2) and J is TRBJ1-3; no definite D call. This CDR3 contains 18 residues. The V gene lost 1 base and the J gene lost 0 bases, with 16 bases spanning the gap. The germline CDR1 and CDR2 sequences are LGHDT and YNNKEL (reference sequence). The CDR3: CASSQVIFGSLSGNTIYF. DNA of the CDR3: TGTGCCAGCAGCCAAGTGATTTTTGGGAGCCTCTCTGGAAACACCATATATTTT.

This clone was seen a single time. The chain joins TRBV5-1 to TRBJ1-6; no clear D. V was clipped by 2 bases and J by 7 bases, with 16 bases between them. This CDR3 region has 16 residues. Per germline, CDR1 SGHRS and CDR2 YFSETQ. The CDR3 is CASSLNGVGPNSPLHF. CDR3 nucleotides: TGCGCCAGCAGCTTAAACGGGGTAGGGCCCAATTCACCCCTCCACTTT.

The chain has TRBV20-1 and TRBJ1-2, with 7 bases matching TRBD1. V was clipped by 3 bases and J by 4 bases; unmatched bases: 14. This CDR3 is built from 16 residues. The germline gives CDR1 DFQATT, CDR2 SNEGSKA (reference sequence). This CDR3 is CSASQAEGARGYGYTF. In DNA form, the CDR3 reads TGCAGTGCTAGTCAGGCTGAGGGGGCGCGGGGCTATGGCTACACCTTC.

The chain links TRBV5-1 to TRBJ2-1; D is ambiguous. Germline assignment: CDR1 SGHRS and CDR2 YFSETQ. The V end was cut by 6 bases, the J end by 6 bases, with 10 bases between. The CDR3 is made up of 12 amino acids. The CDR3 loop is CASTSLGNEQFF. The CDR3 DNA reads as TGCGCCAGCACCTCCCTAGGCAATGAGCAGTTCTTC.

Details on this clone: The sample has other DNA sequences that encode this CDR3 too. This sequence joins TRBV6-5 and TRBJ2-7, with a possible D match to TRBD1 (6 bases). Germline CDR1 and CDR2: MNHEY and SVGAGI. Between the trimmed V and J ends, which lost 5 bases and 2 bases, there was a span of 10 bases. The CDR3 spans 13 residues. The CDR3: CASSPGQTYEQYF. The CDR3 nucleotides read TGTGCCAGCAGTCCCGGACAGACCTACGAGCAGTACTTC.

The CDR3 is CASKPGQGAREQYF. CDR3 sequence (DNA): TGTGCCAGCAAACCGGGACAGGGGGCTAGGGAGCAGTACTTC. The chain uses TRBV6-5 and TRBJ2-7, with TRBD1 matching over 12 bases. Losses at the gene ends were 7 bases for V and 7 bases for J; bases not matched to a gene: 8. Germline lookup yields CDR1 MNHEY and CDR2 SVGAGI. CDR3 length: 14 amino acids.

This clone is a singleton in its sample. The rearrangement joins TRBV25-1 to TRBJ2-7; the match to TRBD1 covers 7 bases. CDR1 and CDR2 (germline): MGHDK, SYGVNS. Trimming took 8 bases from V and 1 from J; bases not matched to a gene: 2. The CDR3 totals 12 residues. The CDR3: CASGTVSYEQYF. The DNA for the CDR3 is TGTGCCAGCGGGACAGTTTCCTACGAGCAGTACTTC.

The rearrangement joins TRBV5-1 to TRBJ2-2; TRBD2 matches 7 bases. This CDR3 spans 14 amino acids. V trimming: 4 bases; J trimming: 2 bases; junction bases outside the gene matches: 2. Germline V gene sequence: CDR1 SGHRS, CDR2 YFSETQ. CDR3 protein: CASSGTINTGELFF. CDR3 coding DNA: TGCGCCAGCAGCGGGACTATTAACACCGGGGAGCTGTTTTTT.

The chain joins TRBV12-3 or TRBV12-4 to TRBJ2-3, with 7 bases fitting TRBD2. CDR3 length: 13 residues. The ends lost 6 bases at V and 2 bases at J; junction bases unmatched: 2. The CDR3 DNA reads TGTGCCAGCAGAGCGGGACTCACAGATACGCAGTATTTT. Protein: CASRAGLTDTQYF.

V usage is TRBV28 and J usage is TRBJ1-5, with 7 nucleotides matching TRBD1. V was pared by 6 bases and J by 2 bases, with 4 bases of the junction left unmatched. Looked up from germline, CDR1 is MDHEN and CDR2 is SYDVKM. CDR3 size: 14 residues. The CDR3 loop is CASRGTGGNQPQHF. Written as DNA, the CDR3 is TGTGCCAGCAGAGGAACAGGGGGCAATCAGCCCCAGCATTTT.

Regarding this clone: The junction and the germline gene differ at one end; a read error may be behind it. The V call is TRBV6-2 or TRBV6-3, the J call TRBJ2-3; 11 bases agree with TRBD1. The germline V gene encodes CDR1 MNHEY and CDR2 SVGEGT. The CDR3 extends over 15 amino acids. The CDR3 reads CASSLLGQGAEDYRF. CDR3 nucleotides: TGTGCCAGCAGTTTACTCGGACAGGGGGCGGAGGATTATCGCTTT.